These 27 T cell receptor beta chains share one sample of origin, sequenced in a study of T cells after posttransplantation cyclophosphamide. Cells defined as naive were viable CD3+CD4+ or CD3+CD8+ and CCR7+CD45RA+CD45RO-CD95-CD27+CD28+. Some clones are missing from TCRdb's copy, which holds only in-frame ones; the method was immunoSEQ multiplex PCR. The sample contains 9,500 to 10,000 clones, 95% to 98% of which appear only once. The sample consisted of naive CD4+ T cells sorted from PBMCs. The receptors originated from an older woman in good health, CMV-negative, and a related stem cell transplant donor.

The V gene is TRBV6-6, the J gene TRBJ1-1; 7 positions agree with TRBD1. This CDR3 contains 11 residues. Germline-derived CDR1 and CDR2 are MNHNY and SVGAGI (reference sequence). V was clipped by 8 bases and J by 8 bases; unmatched bases: 5. CDR3 nucleotides: TGTGCCAGCTCCCGACAGGGAGAAGCTTTCTTT. This codes for CASSRQGEAFF.

This chain links TRBV5-1 with TRBJ2-2; TRBD1 matches at 10 bases. Germline values: CDR1 SGHRS, CDR2 YFSETQ. V lost 6 bases and J lost 4; bases outside the gene matches: 6. The CDR3 length is 15 residues. CDR3 protein: CASKVGTGVTGELFF. The CDR3 region has the DNA TGCGCCAGCAAGGTCGGGACAGGGGTCACCGGGGAGCTGTTTTTT.

J is TRBJ2-5 and V is TRBV9, with a possible D match to TRBD2 (6 bases). V lost 3 bases and J lost 5, with 17 bases in between. The CDR3 runs 15 residues. Germline loops: CDR1 SGDLS, CDR2 YYNGEE. CDR3 in amino acids: CASSAGRGTLETQYF. DNA for the CDR3: TGTGCCAGCAGCGCAGGACGGGGGACTCTGGAGACCCAGTACTTC.

The J gene is TRBJ2-1, the V gene TRBV11-1; D might be TRBD2 (6 bases). CDR3 length: 15 residues. Per the germline V gene, CDR1 is SGHAT and CDR2 is FQDESV (reference sequence). Trimming pared 8 bases from V and 0 bases from J, leaving 14 bases between. The CDR3 loop reads CASGSAGFSYNEQFF. Written as DNA, the CDR3 is TGTGCCAGCGGTTCCGCGGGGTTCTCCTACAATGAGCAGTTCTTC.

The J gene is TRBJ1-3, the V gene TRBV5-1; perhaps TRBD1 as D (6 bases). CDR1 SGHRS and CDR2 YFSETQ come from the germline V gene. V was pared by 1 base and J by 0 bases, with 11 bases between. The CDR3 extends over 16 amino acids. For the CDR3, the DNA is TGCGCCAGCAGCTTGATCGCAGGGGACTCTGGAAACACCATATATTTT. Translation gives CASSLIAGDSGNTIYF.

The chain is built from TRBV7-2 and TRBJ1-2; D may be TRBD1 (6 bases). Between the trimmed V and J ends, which lost 1 base and 2 bases, there was a span of 17 bases. Germline V lookup: CDR1 SGHTA, CDR2 FQGNSA. CDR3 length: 17 residues. CDR3 nucleotides: TGTGCCAGCAGCTTAGGCCCACAAGGACAGCGGAACTATGGCTACACCTTC. This gives the protein CASSLGPQGQRNYGYTF.

Regarding this clone: This sample includes further DNA sequences coding for the same CDR3. The chain couples TRBV6-5 to TRBJ1-6; D is undetermined. CDR3 length: 14 amino acids. V was shortened by 6 bases and J by 5 bases, with 11 bases between the two germline ends. Looked up from germline, CDR1 is MNHEY and CDR2 is SVGAGI. The CDR3: CASRMRENNSPLHF. CDR3 sequence (DNA): TGTGCCAGCAGGATGAGGGAAAATAATTCACCCCTCCACTTT.

V is TRBV5-6 and J is TRBJ2-1; D is uncertain. Trimming shortened V by 2 bases and J by 0 bases, and 15 bases separated the two germline ends. From germline, CDR1 is SGHDT and CDR2 YYEEEE. The CDR3 sequence is 17 residues long. The CDR3 spells CASSFSLRRLSYNEQFF. CDR3 in DNA: TGTGCCAGCAGCTTTTCTCTCAGGCGCCTCTCCTACAATGAGCAGTTCTTC.

J is TRBJ2-1 and V is TRBV7-9; 7 bases align to TRBD2. Germline V gene sequence: CDR1 SEHNR, CDR2 FQNEAQ (reference sequence). The CDR3 contains 15 residues. The junction had 7 bases not matched to a gene; V was cut back by 0 bases and J by 8 bases. The CDR3 reads CASSLAGGPGHEQFF. The CDR3 bases are TGTGCCAGCAGCTTAGCGGGAGGGCCTGGCCATGAGCAGTTCTTC.

V is TRBV6-6 and J is TRBJ2-7; 12 nucleotides agree with TRBD1. The CDR3 is made up of 14 amino acids. V was clipped by 6 bases and J by 6 bases; unmatched bases: 6. Germline V lookup: CDR1 MNHNY, CDR2 SVGAGI (reference sequence). The CDR3 nucleotides read TGTGCCAGCAGATCCGGGACAGGGGGCTCCGAGCAGTACGTC. Translation gives CASRSGTGGSEQYV.

This chain links TRBV28 with TRBJ1-1; TRBD1 is a possible D gene (5 bases). This CDR3 is built from 12 residues. Germline V lookup: CDR1 MDHEN, CDR2 SYDVKM. The CDR3 is CTTQGTLGLSFF. The CDR3 DNA reads as TGTACCACTCAGGGCACCTTAGGTTTGTCTTTCTTT.

The genes are TRBV7-2 and TRBJ2-3; maybe TRBD1 (7 bases). V shed 5 bases and J shed 2 bases, with 20 bases lying between them. There are 17 residues in the CDR3. CDR1 and CDR2 from the germline V gene are SGHTA and FQGNSA. Written as DNA, the CDR3 is TGTGCCAGCAGCGGAGCAGGGGGGCTTGTAACCACAGATACGCAGTATTTT. This gives the protein CASSGAGGLVTTDTQYF.

In DNA form, the CDR3 reads TGTGCCAGCAGCCAAGATTACAGGGTCACAGATACGCAGTATTTT. Translated: CASSQDYRVTDTQYF. The chain is built from TRBV4-2 and TRBJ2-3; D possibly corresponds to TRBD1 (6 bases). Germline CDR1 reads LGHNA; CDR2 reads YNFKEQ. Trimming took off 0 bases at V and 2 bases at J, with 9 bases between the two ends. This CDR3 has 15 amino acids.

The rearrangement uses TRBV6-1 and TRBJ2-2; D perhaps matches TRBD2 (6 bases). V was pared by 4 bases and J by 4 bases, with 16 bases between. The CDR3 covers 16 residues. Germline loops: CDR1 MNHNS, CDR2 SASEGT. The CDR3 region is CASSVGLTTGTGELFF. The CDR3 DNA reads TGTGCCAGCAGTGTGGGACTCACCACGGGCACCGGGGAGCTGTTTTTT.

V and J are TRBV20-1 and TRBJ2-3; D not certain. CDR1 is DFQATT and CDR2 is SNEGSKA in the germline V gene (reference sequence). This CDR3 is built from 11 residues. Between the trimmed V and J ends, which lost 5 bases and 0 bases, there was a span of 3 bases. The CDR3 bases are TGCAGTGCTTCTAGCACAGATACGCAGTATTTT. As protein: CSASSTDTQYF.

This clone appeared a single time. The chain links TRBV10-3 to TRBJ2-3; possibly TRBD1 for D (5 bases). The V end lost 6 bases, the J end lost 4 bases, and 8 bases lay between the germline ends. The CDR3 is 12 amino acids. Germline-derived CDR1 and CDR2 are ENHRY and SYGVKD. The CDR3 spells CAISPRADTQYF. For the CDR3, the DNA is TGTGCCATCAGCCCCAGGGCAGATACGCAGTATTTT.

Concerning this clone itself: At one boundary the junction diverges from the germline segment, which might be a read error. J is TRBJ2-1 and V is TRBV7-2; D ambiguous. The CDR3 totals 17 residues. The germline gives CDR1 SGHTA, CDR2 FQGNSA. In nucleotides, the CDR3 is TGTGCCAGCAGCTTAGAAAGTACCAGGCATCAAAACAATGGGCAGTTCTTC. The encoded protein is CASSLESTRHQNNGQFF. Filled out from reference TRBV7-2 and TRBJ2-1, the complete variable domain reads GAGVSQSPSNKVTEKGKDVELRCDPISGHTALYWYRQSLGQGLEFLIYFQGNSAPDKSGLPSDRFSAERTGGSVSTLTIQRTQQEDSAVYLCASSLESTRHQNNGQFFGPGTRLTVL.

The V gene is TRBV27, the J gene TRBJ2-1, with TRBD1 matching over 9 bases. V lost 3 bases and J lost 4; bases outside the gene matches: 4. Per the germline V gene, CDR1 is MNHEY and CDR2 is SMNVEV (reference sequence). There are 15 residues in the CDR3. Here the CDR3 DNA reads TGTGCCAGCAGTTTTGGGGACAGGGCGTACAATGAGCAGTTCTTC. It codes for CASSFGDRAYNEQFF.

The chain combines TRBV9 with TRBJ1-6; maybe TRBD1 (5 bases). With 2 bases removed from V and 7 bases from J, the gap between germline ends came to 13 bases. This CDR3 is built from 15 residues. The germline CDR1 and CDR2 sequences are SGDLS and YYNGEE. CDR3 in DNA: TGTGCCAGCAGCGTGGGGGGGGGATTGAATTCACCCCTCCACTTT. Residues: CASSVGGGLNSPLHF.

The V gene is TRBV7-3, the J gene TRBJ1-6, with D uncertain. The CDR3 covers 14 residues. Germline V lookup: CDR1 SGHTA, CDR2 FQGTGA. The V and J ends lost 5 bases and 7 bases respectively, with 12 bases between them. Here the CDR3 reads CASSPGTPNSPLHF. In nucleotides, the CDR3 is TGTGCCAGCAGCCCGGGAACGCCGAATTCACCCCTCCACTTT.

Comments on this clone: Its ends do not fully match the called genes, so a read error is possible. The same CDR3 arises from other DNA sequences in this sample as well. The V and J genes are TRBV10-1 and TRBJ1-6; D remains ambiguous. The CDR3 is 14 amino acids. The germline V gene encodes CDR1 WNHNN and CDR2 SYGVQD (reference sequence). CDR3 sequence reads: CASVGGRWNSPLHF. The DNA of the CDR3 is TGCGCCAGCGTGGGAGGGAGGTGGAATTCCCCCCTCCACTTT.

V and J are TRBV5-4 and TRBJ2-7; TRBD1 agrees at 7 bases. After removal of 4 bases from V and 6 bases from J, the junction contained 10 bases not matched to a gene. The CDR3 loop spans 14 amino acids. Germline loops: CDR1 SGHNT, CDR2 YYREEE (reference sequence). In nucleotides, the CDR3 is TGTGCCAGCAGCACCGGACAGGTACTAGGCGAGCAGTACGTC. Protein: CASSTGQVLGEQYV.

The chain employs TRBV10-3 and TRBJ1-1; possibly TRBD1 for D (6 bases). From germline, CDR1 is ENHRY and CDR2 SYGVKD. CDR3 length equals 13 residues. V lost 8 bases and J lost 2, with 12 bases in between. The CDR3, as DNA: TGTGCCATCGCCGGGACACCTAACACTGAAGCTTTCTTT. Translation gives CAIAGTPNTEAFF.

The rearrangement uses TRBV5-1 and TRBJ2-2; maybe TRBD1 (6 bases). Trimming removed 4 bases from V and 5 bases from J, with 15 bases in between. Germline lookup yields CDR1 SGHRS and CDR2 YFSETQ. The CDR3 consists of 15 residues. The CDR3 protein is CASSTTGSGTGELFF. CDR3 in DNA: TGCGCCAGCAGCACTACAGGGTCAGGGACCGGGGAGCTGTTTTTT.

The V and J genes are TRBV6-1 and TRBJ1-4; a weak D match, TRBD1 (5 bases). CDR1 and CDR2 from the germline V gene are MNHNS and SASEGT. CDR3 length equals 18 residues. The V end lost 1 base, the J end lost 8 bases, and 23 bases lay between the germline ends. As DNA, the CDR3 is TGTGCCAGCAGTGAAGTCCTTGTAGGGACTATCTCTCCAGAAAAACTGTTTTTT. It is translated as CASSEVLVGTISPEKLFF.

The V gene is TRBV30, the J gene TRBJ1-4; 7 nucleotides match TRBD1. V lost 8 bases and J lost 5; bases outside the gene matches: 2. Germline loops: CDR1 GTSNPN, CDR2 SVGIG (reference sequence). This CDR3 spans 11 amino acids. This CDR3 is CAGRGNEKLFF. The CDR3 region has the DNA TGTGCCGGCAGGGGGAATGAAAAACTGTTTTTT. Together with reference TRBV30 and TRBJ1-4, the CDR3 gives the full variable domain: SQTIHQWPATLVQPVGSPLSLECTVEGTSNPNLYWYRQAAGRGLQLLFYSVGIGQISSEVPQNLSASRPQDRQFILSSKKLLLSDSGFYLCAGRGNEKLFFGSGTQLSVL.

The gene calls are TRBV5-4 and TRBJ2-2; 8 nucleotides match TRBD2. CDR3 length: 15 amino acids. In germline, CDR1 is SGHNT, CDR2 YYREEE (reference sequence). Trimming cost V 0 bases and J 7 bases; bases outside gene matches: 5. In DNA, the CDR3 is TGTGCCAGCAGCTTGGGGCGGGGGGCGATCGGGGAGCTGTTTTTT. This gives the protein CASSLGRGAIGELFF.